Reported below is one TCR beta chain. The sample originates from a study of blood T cell repertoires in COVID-19. Study-wide background: Samples came from the United States, Italy and Spain, spanning acute and convalescent COVID-19.

Enrolled through a virtual design, the participants were between roughly 18 and 89 years of age and came from under 25 US areas. Assignments of participants to cohorts depended upon their own reported clinical history. This CDR3 has 14 amino acids. Germline loops: CDR1 SGHVS, CDR2 FQNEAQ. Trimming left V 5 bases short and J 2 bases short, with 10 bases between. Sequenced by immunoSEQ multiplex PCR; TCRdb stores in-frame clones only, minus some. This table has around 170,000 clones, more than 70% appearing once. Sequencing was performed on PBMCs or T cells enriched from blood (not recorded which). The chain couples TRBV7-8 to TRBJ2-4; D uncertain. The receptor comes from a woman aged 30 to 39 who had recovered from COVID-19. Here the CDR3 reads CASSPGGSKNIQYF. DNA of the CDR3: TGTGCCAGCAGCCCGGGTGGGTCCAAAAACATTCAGTACTTC.